Below are 32 T cell receptor beta chains sequenced from a single sample in a study of blood T cell repertoires in COVID-19. Generated by immunoSEQ multiplex PCR, the TCRdb table keeps only in-frame clones and is missing some. The data show under 150,000 clones, around 85% seen once. Sequenced material: peripheral blood. These receptors came from a human donor in a cohort sampled during active COVID-19.

The V gene is TRBV18, the J gene TRBJ2-5; possibly TRBD1 for D (5 bases). Trimming cost V 4 bases and J 2 bases, with 11 bases left between them. Germline V gene data show CDR1 as KGHSH and CDR2 as LQKENI. The CDR3 has 14 residues. CDR3: CASSRFQGQETQYF. The CDR3 nucleotides are TGTGCCAGCTCACGGTTTCAGGGACAAGAGACCCAGTACTTC.

This chain uses TRBV24-1 with TRBJ1-5; 8 bases are shared with TRBD1. CDR1 is KGHDR and CDR2 is SFDVKD in the germline V gene. V lost 3 bases and J lost 6; bases outside the gene matches: 3. CDR3 length: 14 residues. The CDR3 coding sequence is TGTGCCACCAGTGATGCAGGGGGCAGTCAGCCCCAGCATTTT. As protein: CATSDAGGSQPQHF.

The chain couples TRBV9 to TRBJ2-1; 16 nucleotides agree with TRBD2. This CDR3 spans 20 amino acids. Trimming removed 2 bases from V and 5 bases from J; junction bases left unmatched: 13. The V gene's germline CDR1 is SGDLS and CDR2 YYNGEE. The CDR3 DNA reads TGTGCCAGCAGCGTCCTGGGACTAGCGGGGGGGCTTCTAGTCGACAATGAGCAGTTCTTC. Its protein is CASSVLGLAGGLLVDNEQFF.

This clone was recorded only once. This chain connects TRBV5-6 to TRBJ2-1; D is possibly TRBD1 (5 bases). The CDR3 runs to 15 residues. V was clipped by 2 bases and J by 4 bases, with 13 bases between them. Germline loops: CDR1 SGHDT, CDR2 YYEEEE. CDR3: CASSLRGGTYNEQFF. As DNA, the CDR3 is TGTGCCAGCAGCTTAAGGGGTGGCACGTACAATGAGCAGTTCTTC.

The chain joins TRBV20-1 to TRBJ1-6, with a possible D match to TRBD1 (5 bases). Germline V gene lookup returns CDR1 DFQATT and CDR2 SNEGSKA (reference sequence). Trimming took off 3 bases at V and 7 bases at J, with 10 bases between the two ends. The CDR3 contains 13 residues. The CDR3 protein is CSASAPGNSPLHF. CDR3 coding DNA: TGCAGTGCTAGTGCGCCAGGGAATTCACCCCTCCACTTT.

The chain is built from TRBV9 and TRBJ2-7; 9 bases match TRBD1. The CDR3 extends over 15 amino acids. CDR1 is SGDLS and CDR2 is YYNGEE in the germline V gene. Trimming took 0 bases from V and 4 from J; bases not matched to a gene: 5. CDR3 protein: CASSVGTGGYYEQYF. The CDR3 DNA reads as TGTGCCAGCAGCGTAGGAACAGGGGGCTATTACGAGCAGTACTTC.

The V and J genes are TRBV14 and TRBJ1-6; D might be TRBD1 (6 bases). This CDR3 region has 16 residues. The germline V gene has CDR1 SGHDN and CDR2 FVKESK. Trimming stripped 1 base from V and 9 bases from J, with 16 bases between. The CDR3 loop reads CASSQATGRGSSPLHF. CDR3 in DNA: TGTGCCAGCAGCCAAGCGACAGGAAGGGGTAGTTCACCCCTCCACTTT.

The chain employs TRBV15 and TRBJ2-1; 7 bases are a match to TRBD1. CDR1 is LNHNV, CDR2 YYDKDF, per germline (reference sequence). After removal of 6 bases from V and 1 base from J, the junction contained 6 bases not matched to a gene. CDR3 length: 15 residues. The CDR3: CATRDTGDSYNEQFF. The CDR3 DNA sequence: TGTGCCACCAGGGATACAGGGGATTCCTACAATGAGCAGTTCTTC.

The V and J genes are TRBV7-2 and TRBJ2-1; 8 nucleotides align to TRBD2. The CDR3 is made up of 14 amino acids. V shed 5 bases, J shed 9 bases, and the junction held 9 bases outside the gene matches. The germline V gene encodes CDR1 SGHTA and CDR2 FQGNSA. CDR3 sequence (DNA): TGTGCCAGCAGCCGTGGGCGGGGGGTAGGTGAGCAGTTCTTC. It yields the protein CASSRGRGVGEQFF.

V gene TRBV9 combines with J gene TRBJ2-5, with D perhaps matching TRBD2 (6 bases). Trimming stripped 4 bases from V and 5 bases from J, with 18 bases between. Germline lookup yields CDR1 SGDLS and CDR2 YYNGEE. The CDR3 runs to 15 residues. In nucleotides, the CDR3 is TGTGCCAGCAGCCCGTCGTCCGGGGGTGGGGAGACCCAGTACTTC. Translated: CASSPSSGGGETQYF.

This chain connects TRBV5-1 to TRBJ2-1; tentatively, D is TRBD2 (5 bases). The CDR3 has 13 amino acids. Trimming cost V 5 bases and J 8 bases, with 14 bases left between them. Germline CDR1 SGHRS, CDR2 YFSETQ. The CDR3 region is CASRRVGVDEQFF. CDR3 bases: TGCGCCAGCAGGAGGGTAGGAGTCGATGAGCAGTTCTTC.

This sequence joins TRBV2 and TRBJ1-4, with D perhaps TRBD1 (5 bases). CDR3 length: 12 amino acids. V shed 7 bases and J shed 17 bases, with 20 bases lying between them. Germline V gene sequence: CDR1 SNHLY, CDR2 FYNNEI. CDR3 DNA: TGTGCCAGCAATCTAGGGGCGACAGAGGAATTTTTT. It codes for CASNLGATEEFF.

The V call is TRBV19, the J call TRBJ1-2; a possible D gene is TRBD1 (5 bases). Germline values: CDR1 LNHDA, CDR2 SQIVND (reference sequence). The CDR3 runs 13 residues. Trimming left V 4 bases short and J 3 bases short, with 9 bases between. The CDR3 DNA reads TGTGCCAGTAGTACGGACACCTACTATGGCTACACCTTC. Protein sequence: CASSTDTYYGYTF.

The V gene is TRBV4-3, the J gene TRBJ2-1; 10 positions agree with TRBD2. The trim removed 3 bases at V and 9 bases at J, leaving 17 bases unmatched. The V gene's germline CDR1 is LGHNA and CDR2 YSLEER. The CDR3 sequence is 18 residues long. The DNA of the CDR3 is TGCGCCAGCAGCCATTCCCTCTCAAGCGGGGGGGGTGTCGGTGAGCAGTTCTTC. Translated: CASSHSLSSGGGVGEQFF.

The V gene is TRBV27, the J gene TRBJ1-5, with no clear D. CDR1 and CDR2 from the germline V gene are MNHEY and SMNVEV (reference sequence). The V end was cut by 2 bases, the J end by 0 bases, with 5 bases between. The CDR3 is 14 amino acids. The CDR3 DNA follows: TGTGCCAGCAGTTTACGTAATAGCAATCAGCCCCAGCATTTT. Amino acid sequence: CASSLRNSNQPQHF.

The chain is built from TRBV7-2 and TRBJ1-2; 11 bases agree with TRBD1. Germline-derived CDR1 and CDR2 are SGHTA and FQGNSA. The CDR3 is made up of 15 amino acids. Trimming removed 3 bases from V and 4 bases from J; junction bases left unmatched: 4. The CDR3 is CASSFTGTGGYGYTF. Written as DNA, the CDR3 is TGTGCCAGCAGCTTTACCGGGACAGGGGGCTATGGCTACACCTTC.

This sequence joins TRBV9 and TRBJ2-2; D might be TRBD1 (6 bases). The CDR3 totals 15 residues. The V gene's germline CDR1 is SGDLS and CDR2 YYNGEE. Trimming left V 0 bases short and J 3 bases short, with 9 bases between. CDR3 coding DNA: TGTGCCAGCAGCGTAGAAGGGGGATACACCGGGGAGCTGTTTTTT. This encodes CASSVEGGYTGELFF.

The V gene is TRBV11-3, the J gene TRBJ2-1; 11 nucleotides line up with TRBD2. Looked up from germline, CDR1 is SGHNT and CDR2 is YENEEA. Unmatched junction bases numbered 5, after V lost 3 bases and J lost 7 bases. The CDR3 loop spans 15 amino acids. CDR3 DNA: TGTGCCAGCAGCTTGAGTAGCGGGGGGGCAAATGAGCAGTTCTTC. This codes for CASSLSSGGANEQFF.

V gene TRBV6-5 combines with J gene TRBJ2-1; tentative D call: TRBD1 (6 bases). The CDR3 is 15 residues long. Trimming took 6 bases from V and 5 from J, leaving 17 bases between them. CDR1 is MNHEY and CDR2 is SVGAGI in the germline V gene. Written as DNA, the CDR3 is TGTGCCAGCAGCTTAACAGGGATAGTGGACAATGAGCAGTTCTTC. The encoded protein is CASSLTGIVDNEQFF.

CDR3 nucleotides: TGCGCCAGCAGCCAAGATCCGAACTACCACTCTGGAAACACCATATATTTT. It yields the protein CASSQDPNYHSGNTIYF. This sequence joins TRBV4-1 and TRBJ1-3, with no clear D. The germline V and J ends were trimmed by 0 bases and 0 bases, with 12 bases remaining between them. CDR3 length: 17 amino acids. Germline CDR1 MGHRA, CDR2 YSYEKL.

The CDR3 here is CASRALGTGGSGTEAFF. CDR3 nucleotide sequence: TGTGCCAGCAGAGCCTTAGGGACAGGGGGATCAGGCACTGAAGCTTTCTTT. The chain links TRBV28 to TRBJ1-1; TRBD1 agrees at 11 bases. CDR1 and CDR2 (germline): MDHEN, SYDVKM. V shed 6 bases, J shed 4 bases, and the junction held 13 bases outside the gene matches. The CDR3 runs 17 residues.

This clone was counted once. The rearrangement joins TRBV19 to TRBJ2-3; 10 bases are shared with TRBD1. V was pared by 8 bases and J by 3 bases, with 5 bases of the junction left unmatched. Germline lookup yields CDR1 LNHDA and CDR2 SQIVND (reference sequence). The CDR3 spans 14 residues. CDR3 sequence reads: CASFTGQGTDTQYF. The CDR3 nucleotides read TGTGCCAGTTTCACGGGACAGGGGACAGATACGCAGTATTTT.

This clone was observed once. This chain connects TRBV5-1 to TRBJ2-7; TRBD2 agrees at 7 bases. This CDR3 has 16 amino acids. Germline V gene sequence: CDR1 SGHRS, CDR2 YFSETQ. V was pared by 0 bases and J by 1 base, with 7 bases of the junction left unmatched. DNA of the CDR3: TGCGCCAGCAGCTTGGTTGCAGCGGGGACTTCCTACGAGCAGTACTTC. Amino acids: CASSLVAAGTSYEQYF.

V usage is TRBV5-1 and J usage is TRBJ1-6; 7 bases are shared with TRBD1. CDR3 length equals 14 residues. Germline V gene data show CDR1 as SGHRS and CDR2 as YFSETQ. Trimming at V came to 0 bases and at J to 10 bases, leaving 4 bases not matched to a gene. The CDR3 DNA reads TGCGCCAGCAGCTTGGGGGACAGCCAATCACCCCTCCACTTT. Translating it yields CASSLGDSQSPLHF.

This chain uses TRBV9 with TRBJ2-1; TRBD1 is a possible D gene (5 bases). Germline CDR1 reads SGDLS; CDR2 reads YYNGEE. The V gene lost 5 bases and the J gene lost 5 bases, with 14 bases spanning the gap. The CDR3 runs to 14 residues. The CDR3 region has the DNA TGTGCCAGCAGACCTATTGACAGACACAATGAGCAGTTCTTC. Amino acid sequence: CASRPIDRHNEQFF.

The chain has TRBV7-3 and TRBJ2-1, with D possibly being TRBD2 (6 bases). Trimming removed 5 bases at V and 5 bases at J, with 10 bases between. CDR3 length: 13 residues. CDR1 SGHTA and CDR2 FQGTGA come from the germline V gene. CDR3 bases: TGTGCCAGCAGCCCGACTAGAAACAATGAGCAGTTCTTC. Protein: CASSPTRNNEQFF.

The gene calls are TRBV6-4 and TRBJ1-1, with 8 bases lining up with TRBD1. The germline gives CDR1 MRHNA, CDR2 SNTAGT. Trimming took 10 bases from V and 7 from J; bases not matched to a gene: 29. The CDR3 covers 19 residues. Here the CDR3 DNA reads TGTGCCATACCCTCTCATATAGGCGGGACAGGAAAGGGGGTTAGTGAAGCTTTCTTT. Encoded protein: CAIPSHIGGTGKGVSEAFF.

V is TRBV11-2 and J is TRBJ1-2, with TRBD1 matching over 7 bases. The CDR3 covers 12 residues. Trimming removed 5 bases from V and 8 bases from J; junction bases left unmatched: 5. The germline V gene has CDR1 SGHAT and CDR2 FQNNGV. CDR3 protein: CASSADRAGYTF. The DNA for the CDR3 is TGTGCCAGCAGCGCCGACAGGGCCGGCTACACCTTC. The full variable domain, completed using reference TRBV11-2 and TRBJ1-2, is EAGVAQSPRYKIIEKRQSVAFWCNPISGHATLYWYQQILGQGPKLLIQFQNNGVVDDSQLPKDRFSAERLKGVDSTLKIQPAKLEDSAVYLCASSADRAGYTFGSGTRLTVV.

The rearrangement links TRBV14 to TRBJ1-6; TRBD1 agrees at 7 bases. CDR3 length: 16 amino acids. Germline loops: CDR1 SGHDN, CDR2 FVKESK. V dropped 1 base and J dropped 10; count of bases not matched to a gene: 10. For the CDR3, the DNA is TGTGCCAGCAGCCAAGCACAGGGGAGGCATCGCTCACCCCTCCACTTT. Residues: CASSQAQGRHRSPLHF.

CDR3: CASSLWGTGPYEQYF. Written as DNA, the CDR3 is TGTGCCAGCAGTTTATGGGGGACAGGTCCCTACGAGCAGTACTTC. The chain has TRBV28 and TRBJ2-7, with 8 bases that match TRBD1. The ends lost 0 bases at V and 2 bases at J; junction bases unmatched: 3. Germline V CDR1 and CDR2: MDHEN, SYDVKM. The CDR3 sequence is 15 residues long.

The chain couples TRBV15 to TRBJ1-4, with D maybe TRBD1 (6 bases). Trimming took 5 bases from V and 7 from J, leaving 20 bases between them. There are 16 residues in the CDR3. Germline V gene sequence: CDR1 LNHNV, CDR2 YYDKDF (reference sequence). CDR3 nucleotides: TGTGCCACCAGCCCCTATGGGCAGGGGCGGCGTGAAAAACTGTTTTTT. It codes for CATSPYGQGRREKLFF. The variable domain in full, with the rest retrieved from reference TRBV15 and TRBJ1-4, is DAMVIQNPRYQVTQFGKPVTLSCSQTLNHNVMYWYQQKSSQAPKLLFHYYDKDFNNEADTPDNFQSRRPNTSFCFLDIRSPGLGDTAMYLCATSPYGQGRREKLFFGSGTQLSVL.

The chain carries TRBV6-5 and TRBJ1-1; no reliable D call. V gave up 0 bases and J gave up 6 bases, with 17 bases separating them. Germline assignment: CDR1 MNHEY and CDR2 SVGAGI. The CDR3 totals 16 residues. Written as DNA, the CDR3 is TGTGCCAGCAGTTACTCCATAACAGCACCGAATGCTGAAGCTTTCTTT. Its translation: CASSYSITAPNAEAFF.